Below, one T cell receptor beta chain is given with its context. Its antigen remains unidentified. The input lacks base qualities; no much larger clone sits a single base away. One collaborating source in Seattle enrolled patients while the patients were actively infected and followed the patients over time throughout the course of disease. Each collaborating institution followed its own protocols to collect whole blood in K2EDTA tubes. Collaborator samples were shipped for TCRbeta analysis as frozen whole blood, isolated PBMCs, or DNA extracted from either sample type. The data belong to a study of blood T cell repertoires in COVID-19 (dated by TCRdb to between 2020 and 2021). For context, the study as a whole: Samples from collaborators originated in the United States, Italy and Spain and spanned both the acute and convalescent phases of COVID-19. Sample metadata almost always included a de-identified subject ID, COVID-19 status, age in years and sex. Where available, HLA class I and class II types were obtained from metadata supplied by the sample provider rather than from assay-based typing. The prospective study material was composed of cDNA or gDNA derived from T cells, B-cell-depleted T cells, or PBMCs. Samples came from the ongoing ImmuneRACE study (first 160 participants) plus 1,254 subjects from 6 global collaborators. Deeply sampled blood TCRbeta repertoires from subjects exposed to, actively infected with, or recovered from COVID-19 were included in the dataset. The repertoires were released in a freely available public database meant as a resource for research on the immune response to SARS-CoV-2. General conclusions and limits of the study: How much clinical and demographic metadata was included differed by source and by participant, and the metadata was provided uncurated.

TCRbeta CDR3 regions were amplified from genomic DNA by means of the immunoSEQ Assay, a bias-controlled multiplex PCR. Per the authors' processing: Nucleated cell counts per sample were estimated from amplification of reference gene primers within the assay. To quantify the absolute abundance of each unique TCRbeta CDR3 rearrangement, sequence reads were collapsed and filtered. For each sample, productive Simpson clonality was calculated as the square root of Simpson's diversity index across productive rearrangements. Here the immuneACCESS table is served through TCRdb, limited to in-frame sequences with V and J called. Missing clones are a known gap in these copies; in checked studies unresolved V genes cover under half, and the rest lacks a known reason. That table furnishes V, J and clone size, whereas the DNA furnished D and trimming. This sample comprises around 190,000 clones, 75% to 85% of them detected only once. Together, the top ten hold about 6.5% of the sample.

This receptor was identified in a middle-aged woman with COVID-19, enrolled during active disease. The sample consisted of peripheral blood.

CDR3 protein: CASGLGSGRVDTQYF. Read as DNA, the sequence is TGTGCTAGTGGTTTGGGGTCTGGGAGGGTAGATACGCAGTATTTT. Here the chain combines TRBV12-5 and TRBJ2-3, and TRBD2 aligns with 7 junction nucleotides. Taken from cysteine to phenylalanine, the CDR3 has 15 residues. Just the 45-base CDR3 DNA is kept, in frame starting at base 1. Trimmed from V: 1 base; trimmed from J: 5 bases; junction bases lacking a gene match: 6. According to the germline V gene, CDR1 reads LGHNT and CDR2 reads FRNRAP.